Listed below are T cell receptor beta chains from one sample, sequenced in a study of T-cell reconstitution after alpha-beta-depleted transplantation in children. TCRdb called the PCR reads again in MiXCR, with one record for every CDR3 protein. The profile shows about 540,000 distinct CDR3 sequences, about 18% of them singletons. Sequencing used PBMCs from the stem cell graft donor, obtained from the stem cell graft. The source is a human donor who donated a stem cell graft to a child with acute lymphoblastic leukemia. CDR3s include the opening cysteine and the closing phenylalanine or tryptophan. Each record gives: V gene, J gene, D gene, clone size, CDR3 DNA, CDR3 protein. The D gene is left open where the match is weak. Clone size is stated in some rows and not others, as once, few, many or a class when expanded.

>TRBV29-1|TRBJ2-7|-|few
TGCAGCGTACAGGGAAGCGAGCAGTACTTC
CSVQGSEQYF
>TRBV7-3|TRBJ2-3|TRBD2|few
TGTGCCAGCAGCTTAAGGGGGGGTTTT
CASSLRGGF
>TRBV6-5|TRBJ1-1|-|-
TGTGCCAGCAGTTACCCGGGACACAGAGCTTTCTTT
CASSYPGHRAFF
>TRBV24-1|TRBJ2-2|TRBD2|-
TGTGCCACCAGAGCGGGAGAGGGCGGGGAGCTGTTTTTT
CATRAGEGGELFF
>TRBV7-9|TRBJ2-1|-|few
TGTGCCAGCAGCCCCCGAGGGGGTTCCGCATACAATGAGCAGTTCTTC
CASSPRGGSAYNEQFF
>TRBV5-1|TRBJ2-7|-|many
TGCGCCAGCAGCTTGTGGACCTCCTACGAGCAGTACTTC
CASSLWTSYEQYF
>TRBV12-3/TRBV12-4|TRBJ2-1|TRBD2|-
TGTGCCAGCAGTTTACGCGGGGGGTTTTACAATGAGCAGTTCTTC
CASSLRGGFYNEQFF
>TRBV7-3|TRBJ2-3|TRBD2|few
TGTGCCAGCAGCTTGACAGCGGGAGAAAGCACAGATACGCAGTATTTT
CASSLTAGESTDTQYF
>TRBV14|TRBJ2-3|-|few
TGTGCCAGCAGCCAAGAAATGGAGGCTGCGGGCACAGATACGCAGTATTTT
CASSQEMEAAGTDTQYF
>TRBV7-9|TRBJ2-7|TRBD2|few
TGTGCCAGCACCATAGCGGGAGGCAACGAGCAGTACTTC
CASTIAGGNEQYF
>TRBV4-3|TRBJ2-3|-|-
TGCGCCAGCAGCCAAGTCGTTAGAGACACAGATACGCAGTATTTT
CASSQVVRDTDTQYF
>TRBV19|TRBJ2-7|TRBD1|-
TGTGCCAGTAGCGGACAGGGGGCCGCTACCTACGAGCAGTACTTC
CASSGQGAATYEQYF
>TRBV6-1|TRBJ2-7|-|-
TGTGCCAGCAGTACCGTCGGGGTCACCTACGAGCAGTACTTC
CASSTVGVTYEQYF
>TRBV20-1|TRBJ2-1|-|-
TGCAGTGCTCGCACCTTTCGGGCTGGGGGGACCAAGCAGAATGAGCAGTTCTTC
CSARTFRAGGTKQNEQFF
>TRBV12-3/TRBV12-4|TRBJ2-1|TRBD2|-
TGTGCCAGTTACCCGAGCGGGATAAGCTACAATGAGCAGTTCTTC
CASYPSGISYNEQFF
>TRBV6-5|TRBJ1-2|-|-
TGTGCCAGCAGTTATGGAGAACCCAACTATGGCTACACCTTC
CASSYGEPNYGYTF
>TRBV3-1|TRBJ2-5|-|-
TGTGCCAGCAGGGGACGGAGGTACCAAGAGACCCAGTACTTC
CASRGRRYQETQYF
>TRBV27|TRBJ2-1|TRBD2|-
TGTGCCAGCGCGAAGGGACTAGATCCTTATGAGCAGTTCTTC
CASAKGLDPYEQFF
>TRBV11-2|TRBJ2-3|TRBD2|few
TGTGCCAGCAGAAACCTAGCGGGAGGCGGAGATACGCAGTATTTT
CASRNLAGGGDTQYF
>TRBV4-1|TRBJ2-5|TRBD2|few
TGCGCCAGCAGCCAGTCGTCCACTAGCGGGAGGGAGTACCAAGAGACCCAGTACTTC
CASSQSSTSGREYQETQYF
>TRBV11-3|TRBJ2-1|TRBD2|-
TGTGCCAGCAGCCAGGGACTAGCGGGGGACAATGAGCAGTTCTTC
CASSQGLAGDNEQFF
>TRBV4-1|TRBJ2-1|TRBD2|few
TGCGCCAGCAGCCAGCCTCCTCGGACTAGCGGGTACAATGAGCAGTTCTTC
CASSQPPRTSGYNEQFF
>TRBV29-1|TRBJ1-1|TRBD1|few
TGCAGCGTAACAGGGGGCAGGACTGAAGCTTTCTTT
CSVTGGRTEAFF
>TRBV6-5|TRBJ2-5|TRBD2|few
TGTGCCAGCAGTTACTCGGGACTAGCTGGCGAGACCCAGTACTTC
CASSYSGLAGETQYF
>TRBV5-1|TRBJ1-1|-|few
TGCGCCAGCAGCCCGGGATCAGGCAGGAACACTGAAGCTTTCTTT
CASSPGSGRNTEAFF
>TRBV5-1|TRBJ2-2|-|few
TGCGCCAGCAGCTTGAACACAGGGTCCACCGGGGAGCTGTTTTTT
CASSLNTGSTGELFF
>TRBV5-1|TRBJ2-5|-|-
TGCGCCAGCAGCGCTGTTGAAGTCCCGGAGACCCAGTACTTC
CASSAVEVPETQYF
>TRBV7-9|TRBJ1-2|TRBD1|-
TGTGCCAGCAGCTTTCGAGGGGGCGGAAGATATGGCTACACCTTC
CASSFRGGGRYGYTF
>TRBV21-1|TRBJ1-1|-|few
TGTGCCAGATTCATAGAAGCTTTCTTT
CARFIEAFF
>TRBV18|TRBJ2-7|-|-
TGTGCCAGCTCACCACCCTCAGGTATCCACGAGCAGTACTTC
CASSPPSGIHEQYF
>TRBV20-1|TRBJ2-3|-|few
TGCAGTGGGAAACGTGAATTCACAGATACGCAGTATTTT
CSGKREFTDTQYF
>TRBV12-3/TRBV12-4|TRBJ1-1|TRBD1|few
TGTGCCAGCAGGTCTACCGGGACAGCCACTGAAGCTTTCTTT
CASRSTGTATEAFF
>TRBV15|TRBJ2-7|TRBD2|-
TGTGCCACCAGCAGCCCGGCGGGAGCTTCTCACGAGCAGTACTTC
CATSSPAGASHEQYF
>TRBV12-5|TRBJ2-7|-|-
TGTGCCAGTGACCCCCGGGGCGAGCAGTACTTC
CASDPRGEQYF
>TRBV11-2|TRBJ2-1|TRBD1|-
TGTGCCAGCAGCTTCACGACAGGGATGTACAATGAGCAGTTCTTC
CASSFTTGMYNEQFF
>TRBV28|TRBJ1-2|-|-
TGTGCCAGCAGTTTAGATAACAGGGTAAATGGCTACACCTTC
CASSLDNRVNGYTF
>TRBV4-1|TRBJ2-4|-|-
TGCGCCAGCAGCCAAGATCGAGGAGGATCTGTCGCCAAAAACATTCAGTACTTC
CASSQDRGGSVAKNIQYF
>TRBV5-6|TRBJ2-1|-|-
TGTGCCAGCAGCCCGAGGAAAGCTGAGCAGTTCTTC
CASSPRKAEQFF
>TRBV29-1|TRBJ2-1|-|-
TGCAGCGTTGTCCCGGGGCCGTCCTACAATGAGCAGTTCTTC
CSVVPGPSYNEQFF
>TRBV2|TRBJ1-1|-|-
TGTGCCAGCAGTGAGGGGGCCCGCACTGAAGCTTTCTTT
CASSEGARTEAFF
>TRBV7-9|TRBJ2-5|-|few
TGTGCCAGCAGCTTAACCCCTCCGGAGACCCAGTACTTC
CASSLTPPETQYF
>TRBV12-3/TRBV12-4|TRBJ2-7|-|few
TGTGCCAGCAGTTTACAGGGCCTAAGCTCCTACGAGCAGTACTTC
CASSLQGLSSYEQYF
>TRBV29-1|TRBJ2-1|TRBD2|few
TGCAGCGTGACCCCTTGGACTAGCGGGAGGGCTGGGTACAATGAGCAGTTCTTC
CSVTPWTSGRAGYNEQFF
>TRBV12-3/TRBV12-4|TRBJ1-2|TRBD1|few
TGTGCCAGCAGTTGGACAGGGGGGACGGAGGGCTACACCTTC
CASSWTGGTEGYTF
>TRBV12-3/TRBV12-4|TRBJ2-2|-|-
TGTGCCAGCAGTTTTTATGACAGCACAAACACCGGGGAGCTGTTTTTT
CASSFYDSTNTGELFF
>TRBV5-1|TRBJ2-7|-|few
TGCGCCAGCAGCTTGCCCGACACCTACGAGCAGTACTTC
CASSLPDTYEQYF
>TRBV27|TRBJ1-1|-|few
TGTGCCTGTTACACTGAAGCTTTCTTT
CACYTEAFF
>TRBV5-2|TRBJ2-1|-|-
TGTGCCAGGGGCCCCGGCCTCCTCAATGAGCAGTTCTTC
CARGPGLLNEQFF
>TRBV12-3/TRBV12-4|TRBJ2-7|-|few
TGTGCCAGCATCCGGGGGGGACAGGCGGAGCAGTACTTC
CASIRGGQAEQYF
>TRBV4-1|TRBJ1-1|-|-
TGCGCCAGCAGCCAAGATAGGGTAGTGAGGAACACTGAAGCTTTCTTT
CASSQDRVVRNTEAFF
>TRBV10-1|TRBJ2-7|-|few
TGCGCCAGCAGTGATCCCGGGGCCACCTACGAGCAGTACTTC
CASSDPGATYEQYF
>TRBV11-2|TRBJ2-1|TRBD2|few
TGTGCCAGCAGCACCGCCCACGGGACTAGCGGGAGGTGGAATGAGCAGTTCTTC
CASSTAHGTSGRWNEQFF